The 16 T cell receptor beta chains given below trace back to one sample, sequenced in a study of pediatric ulcerative colitis. TCRdb's copy holds only in-frame clones and misses some; the assay was immunoSEQ multiplex PCR. The table includes roughly 16,000 clones, 65% to 75% detected once. During colonoscopy, one to two rectal pinch biopsies were collected. The sequenced material came from gut tissue. These receptor sequences come from a girl aged 5 to 17 with moderate ulcerative colitis.

The gene calls are TRBV5-1 and TRBJ2-2; D unresolved. With 3 bases removed from V and 1 base from J, the gap between germline ends came to 4 bases. Germline V gene sequence: CDR1 SGHRS, CDR2 YFSETQ. The CDR3 runs 13 residues. CDR3 sequence: CASSSGNTGELFF. The CDR3, as DNA: TGCGCCAGCAGCTCTGGGAACACCGGGGAGCTGTTTTTT.

The genes are TRBV9 and TRBJ2-3, with 8 positions matching TRBD2. CDR1 is SGDLS, CDR2 YYNGEE, per germline. CDR3 length equals 17 residues. J was trimmed by 4 bases and V by 0 bases; bases with no gene match: 10. CDR3 in DNA: TGTGCCAGCAGCGTAGCTACTGGGCGGGGGGCCCCAGATACGCAGTATTTT. Translating it yields CASSVATGRGAPDTQYF.

The chain combines TRBV9 with TRBJ2-2; the D gene is possibly TRBD1 (6 bases). V lost 6 bases and J lost 7, with 13 bases in between. The CDR3 contains 13 residues. From germline, CDR1 is SGDLS and CDR2 YYNGEE. The CDR3 sequence: CASNLQGSGELFF. CDR3 DNA sequence: TGTGCCAGCAACCTACAGGGCAGCGGGGAGCTGTTTTTT. Combining the CDR3 with reference TRBV9 and TRBJ2-2 gives the whole variable domain DSGVTQTPKHLITATGQRVTLRCSPRSGDLSVYWYQQSLDQGLQFLIQYYNGEERAKGNILERFSAQQFPDLHSELNLSSLELGDSALYFCASNLQGSGELFFGEGSRLTVL.

The chain couples TRBV5-1 to TRBJ2-7; D gene uncertain. The CDR3 is made up of 12 amino acids. Between the trimmed V and J ends, which lost 1 base and 3 bases, there was a span of 5 bases. Germline loops: CDR1 SGHRS, CDR2 YFSETQ. The CDR3 DNA sequence: TGCGCCAGCAGCTTGTTAGGCTACGAGCAGTACTTC. It encodes CASSLLGYEQYF.

The table lists this clone with a few counts. The rearrangement uses TRBV5-1 and TRBJ1-1; D perhaps matches TRBD1 (5 bases). The CDR3 covers 14 residues. The ends were cut back, 3 bases at V and 1 base at J, with 10 bases in the middle. CDR1 SGHRS and CDR2 YFSETQ come from the germline V gene. CDR3 nucleotide sequence: TGCGCCAGCAGCTGGGACGGGGGGAACACTGAAGCTTTCTTT. Its translation: CASSWDGGNTEAFF.

This chain uses TRBV14 with TRBJ2-3; unclear D gene. CDR1 and CDR2 from the germline V gene are SGHDN and FVKESK. CDR3 size: 15 residues. V gave up 1 base and J gave up 6 bases, with 14 bases separating them. CDR3 nucleotide sequence: TGTGCCAGCAGCCAAGGGAAGGGTTATAGTGATACGCAGTATTTT. It specifies CASSQGKGYSDTQYF. The full variable domain, with the rest looked up from reference TRBV14 and TRBJ2-3, is EAGVTQFPSHSVIEKGQTVTLRCDPISGHDNLYWYRRVMGKEIKFLLHFVKESKQDESGMPNNRFLAERTGGTYSTLKVQPAELEDSGVYFCASSQGKGYSDTQYFGPGTRLTVL.

The chain uses TRBV5-4 and TRBJ1-1; tentative D call: TRBD1 (6 bases). V lost 0 bases to trimming and J lost 4 bases, with 16 bases between them. This CDR3 has 16 amino acids. In germline, CDR1 is SGHNT, CDR2 YYREEE (reference sequence). CDR3 coding DNA: TGTGCCAGCAGCTTGGGTGGGGGCGCAGCTCCCACTGAAGCTTTCTTT. It yields the protein CASSLGGGAAPTEAFF.

A few counts support this clone. The same CDR3 arises from other DNA sequences in this sample as well. The chain joins TRBV7-9 to TRBJ2-3, with 13 nucleotides matching TRBD2. The germline V gene encodes CDR1 SEHNR and CDR2 FQNEAQ (reference sequence). The CDR3 is made up of 15 amino acids. With 1 base clipped from V and 8 bases from J, the junction kept 3 bases outside the gene matches. CDR3 residues: CASSLGTSGSGTQYF. The CDR3 DNA is TGTGCCAGCAGCTTAGGGACTAGCGGGAGTGGTACGCAGTATTTT.

The gene calls are TRBV7-3 and TRBJ2-3; TRBD1 matches 7 bases. Germline CDR1 SGHTA, CDR2 FQGTGA. The V segment lost 6 bases and the J segment 1 base; nucleotides outside the gene matches: 4. The CDR3 sequence is 14 residues long. Written as DNA, the CDR3 is TGTGCCAGCAGATCCGACAGGGGCACAGATACGCAGTATTTT. Translation: CASRSDRGTDTQYF.

This chain's CDR3 is CASSQGLAGTDTQYF. The CDR3 bases are TGTGCCAGCAGCCAAGGACTAGCGGGAACAGATACGCAGTATTTT. The chain couples TRBV11-3 to TRBJ2-3, with 12 positions matching TRBD2. This CDR3 comprises 15 residues. V shed 5 bases, J shed 3 bases, and the junction held 3 bases outside the gene matches. CDR1 and CDR2 (germline): SGHNT, YENEEA.

V gene TRBV19 combines with J gene TRBJ1-1; D gene uncertain. This CDR3 comprises 15 residues. Trimming cost V 4 bases and J 8 bases, with 20 bases left between them. Germline V CDR1 and CDR2: LNHDA, SQIVND (reference sequence). CDR3 DNA: TGTGCCAGTAGTACAAGATCCCCCCGGTTCGACGAAGCTTTCTTT. It is translated as CASSTRSPRFDEAFF. The complete variable domain, with remaining parts taken from reference TRBV19 and TRBJ1-1, reads DGGITQSPKYLFRKEGQNVTLSCEQNLNHDAMYWYRQDPGQGLRLIYYSQIVNDFQKGDIAEGYSVSREKKESFPLTVTSAQKNPTAFYLCASSTRSPRFDEAFFGQGTRLTVV.

The gene calls are TRBV28 and TRBJ2-2; tentatively, D is TRBD2 (7 bases). The CDR3 is made up of 16 amino acids. V lost 8 bases and J lost 6, with 22 bases in between. In germline, CDR1 is MDHEN, CDR2 SYDVKM. The CDR3 bases are TGTGCCAGCTCATCGGGGGGCAGGGTTGTCTCCGGGGAGCTGTTTTTT. This translates into CASSSGGRVVSGELFF. The full variable domain, its missing parts supplied by reference TRBV28 and TRBJ2-2, is DVKVTQSSRYLVKRTGEKVFLECVQDMDHENMFWYRQDPGLGLRLIYFSYDVKMKEKGDIPEGYSVSREKKERFSLILESASTNQTSMYLCASSSGGRVVSGELFFGEGSRLTVL.

The CDR3 protein is CASSPPRGQGNEKLFF. The CDR3 DNA is TGTGCCAGCTCACCACCCCGAGGACAGGGTAATGAAAAACTGTTTTTT. The chain employs TRBV18 and TRBJ1-4, with TRBD1 identical over 8 bases. Trimming at V came to 0 bases and at J to 4 bases, leaving 4 bases not matched to a gene. The CDR3 is 16 amino acids. Germline V CDR1 and CDR2: KGHSH, LQKENI.

This clone was seen a handful of times. V gene TRBV5-5 combines with J gene TRBJ2-5, with TRBD1 as a possible D gene (6 bases). Trimming stripped 0 bases from V and 2 bases from J, with 8 bases between. The CDR3 loop spans 14 amino acids. CDR1 and CDR2 from the germline V gene are SGHKS and YYEKEE (reference sequence). This chain's CDR3 is CASSLGQVQETQYF. DNA for the CDR3: TGTGCCAGCAGCTTGGGACAGGTGCAAGAGACCCAGTACTTC.

The V and J genes are TRBV2 and TRBJ1-6, with a weak D call TRBD1 (5 bases). V was clipped by 0 bases and J by 7 bases, with 13 bases between them. This CDR3 has 16 amino acids. CDR1 is SNHLY, CDR2 FYNNEI, per germline. CDR3 DNA sequence: TGTGCCAGCAGTGAAGCCGCGGGACGGACAAATTCACCCCTCCACTTT. It translates to CASSEAAGRTNSPLHF.

CDR3 loop: CSVEDRPKGRETQYF. The CDR3 DNA sequence: TGCAGCGTTGAAGATCGGCCGAAAGGGAGAGAGACCCAGTACTTC. This rearrangement joins TRBV29-1 to TRBJ2-5; weak D call: TRBD2 (5 bases). There are 15 residues in the CDR3. CDR1 is SQVTM and CDR2 is ANQGSEA in the germline V gene. V was shortened by 0 bases and J by 4 bases, with 15 bases between the two germline ends. Together with reference TRBV29-1 and TRBJ2-5, the CDR3 gives the full variable domain: SAVISQKPSRDICQRGTSLTIQCQVDSQVTMMFWYRQQPGQSLTLIATANQGSEATYESGFVIDKFPISRPNLTFSTLTVSNMSPEDSSIYLCSVEDRPKGRETQYFGPGTRLLVL.